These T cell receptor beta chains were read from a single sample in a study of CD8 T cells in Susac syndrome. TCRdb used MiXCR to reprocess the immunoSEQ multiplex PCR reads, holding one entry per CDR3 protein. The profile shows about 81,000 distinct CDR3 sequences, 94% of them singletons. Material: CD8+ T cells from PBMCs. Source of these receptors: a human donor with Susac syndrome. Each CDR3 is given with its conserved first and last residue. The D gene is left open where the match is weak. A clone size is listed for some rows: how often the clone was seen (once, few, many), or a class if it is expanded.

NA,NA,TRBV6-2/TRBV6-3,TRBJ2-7,TGTGCCAGCAGTTACGGGAGTTTGGAGCAGTACTTC,CASSYGSLEQYF
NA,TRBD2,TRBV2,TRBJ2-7,TGTGCCAGCAGTGGGGTTAGCGGGAGGAGGGAATCCTACGAGCAGTACTTC,CASSGVSGRRESYEQYF
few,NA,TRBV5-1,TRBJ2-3,TGCGCCAGCAGTGGCCCGGATACGCAGTATTTT,CASSGPDTQYF
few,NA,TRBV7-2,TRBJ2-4,TGTGCCAGCAGCTTAGCGCTGGCGTACCCAAGTAACATTCAGTACTTC,CASSLALAYPSNIQYF
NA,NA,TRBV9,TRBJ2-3,TGTGCCAGCAGCGTAGGACCACTCGACGCAGATACGCAGTATTTT,CASSVGPLDADTQYF
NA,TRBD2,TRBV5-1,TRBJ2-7,TGCGCCAGCAGCTTCCCGGGACAGGGGACTAGCGGGGCCTACGAGCAGTACTTC,CASSFPGQGTSGAYEQYF
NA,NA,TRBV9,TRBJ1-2,TGTGCCAGCAGCGGACACGCCGACTATGGCTACACCTTC,CASSGHADYGYTF
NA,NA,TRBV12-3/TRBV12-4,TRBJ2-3,TGTGCCAGCAGTTTGGCAGATACGCAGTATTTT,CASSLADTQYF
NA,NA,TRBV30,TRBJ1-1,TGTGCCTGGAGTGTAGACGCCACCACTGAAGCTTTCTTT,CAWSVDATTEAFF
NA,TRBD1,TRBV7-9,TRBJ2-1,TGTGCCAGCAGCAACCGGGACAGGGAGCAGTTCTTC,CASSNRDREQFF
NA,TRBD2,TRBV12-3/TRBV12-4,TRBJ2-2,TGTGCCAGCATCCACGGGACTAGCGGCACCGGGGAGCTGTTTTTT,CASIHGTSGTGELFF
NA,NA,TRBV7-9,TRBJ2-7,TGTGCCAGTGAGCTCACGACAGGTCCCTACGAGCAGTACTTC,CASELTTGPYEQYF
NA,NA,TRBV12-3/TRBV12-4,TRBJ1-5,TGTGCCAGTTCCGAGAGAAAGTTGAATCAGCCCCAGCATTTT,CASSERKLNQPQHF
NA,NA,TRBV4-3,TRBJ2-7,TGCGCCAGCAGCCAAGTCTTGGACTCCTACGAGCAGTACTTC,CASSQVLDSYEQYF
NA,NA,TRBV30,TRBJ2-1,TGTGCCTGGAGCGAAAGATGGCAGTTCTTC,CAWSERWQFF
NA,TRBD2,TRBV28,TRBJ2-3,TGTGCCAGCAGTACGGGACTAGCGGGATACACAGATACGCAGTATTTT,CASSTGLAGYTDTQYF
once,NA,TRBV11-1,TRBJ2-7,TGTGCCAGCAGCATACAGGGAACTAGCTACGAGCAGTACTTC,CASSIQGTSYEQYF
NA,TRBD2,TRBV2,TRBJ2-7,TGTGCCAGCAGTGAGACTAGCGAACTCGACGAGCAGTACTTC,CASSETSELDEQYF
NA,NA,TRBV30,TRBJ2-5,TGTGCCTGGAGTGCCGAGGCGGGGCGAGAGACCCAGTACTTC,CAWSAEAGRETQYF
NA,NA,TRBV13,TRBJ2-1,TGTGCCAGCAGCTTATGGGAGTCCTACAATGAGCAGTTCTTC,CASSLWESYNEQFF
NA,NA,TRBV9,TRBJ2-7,TGTGCCAGCAGCGGACCGGGGCGCGGAGACGAGCAGTACTTC,CASSGPGRGDEQYF
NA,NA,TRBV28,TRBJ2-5,TGTGCCAGCACCCTGACGCTGATACAAGAGACCCAGTACTTC,CASTLTLIQETQYF
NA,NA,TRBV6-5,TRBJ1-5,TGTGCCAGCAGCCACCGGGACGGGCTGGAGCATTTT,CASSHRDGLEHF
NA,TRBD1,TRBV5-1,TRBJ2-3,TGCGCCAGCAGGTCTCGGGACAGAACCACAGATACGCAGTATTTT,CASRSRDRTTDTQYF
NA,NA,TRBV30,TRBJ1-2,TGTGCCTGGGGTTATACAGGGATCGATGGCTACACCTTC,CAWGYTGIDGYTF
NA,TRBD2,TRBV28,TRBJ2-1,TGTGCCAGCACCGTTCGGATAGCGGGAGGGCCCTACAATGAGCAGTTCTTC,CASTVRIAGGPYNEQFF
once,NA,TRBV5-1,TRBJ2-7,TGCGCCAGCAGCTCGCAGCAGGGGTACGACGAGCAGTACTTC,CASSSQQGYDEQYF
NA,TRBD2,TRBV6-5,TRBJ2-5,TGTGCCAGCAGTTGGCTAGCGGGGGAAGAGACCCAGTACTTC,CASSWLAGEETQYF
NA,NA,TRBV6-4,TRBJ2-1,TGTGCCAGCAGTGACTCGCCAGGACCTTACAATGAGCAGTTCTTC,CASSDSPGPYNEQFF
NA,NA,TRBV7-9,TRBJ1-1,TGTGCCAGCAGCTTAGAGGTCGGGGGAGTCGCCACTGAAGCTTTCTTT,CASSLEVGGVATEAFF
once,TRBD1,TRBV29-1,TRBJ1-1,TGCAGCGTTGAAGAGACGGGCGGACAGGGGTACACTGAAGCTTTCTTT,CSVEETGGQGYTEAFF
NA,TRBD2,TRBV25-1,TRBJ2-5,TGTGCCAGCAATCCTAGCGGGAGCTGGGAGACCCAGTACTTC,CASNPSGSWETQYF
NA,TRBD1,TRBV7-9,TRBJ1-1,TGTGCCAGCAGCACCGGACAGGGAGCTTTCTTT,CASSTGQGAFF
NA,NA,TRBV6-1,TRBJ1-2,TGTGCCACCCTCCTGGTACTGATTGGCTACACCTTC,CATLLVLIGYTF
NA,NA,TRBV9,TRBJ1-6,TGTGCCAGCAGCGTTACGGTATATAATTCACCCCTCCACTTT,CASSVTVYNSPLHF
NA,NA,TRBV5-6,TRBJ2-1,TGTGCCAGCAGCTTGGCTCGGAATGAGCAGTTCTTC,CASSLARNEQFF
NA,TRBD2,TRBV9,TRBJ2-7,TGTGCCAGCAGCGCAGGACTAGCCGGCTACGAGCAGTACTTC,CASSAGLAGYEQYF
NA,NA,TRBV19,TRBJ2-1,TGTGCCAGTAGTCCGGGCCCCTACAATGAGCAGTTCTTC,CASSPGPYNEQFF
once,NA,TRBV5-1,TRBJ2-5,TGCGCCAGCAGCCACACATCACAAGAGACCCAGTACTTC,CASSHTSQETQYF
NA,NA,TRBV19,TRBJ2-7,TGTGCCAGTAGCCCACAGGGAGGGGGCTCCTACGAGCAGTACTTC,CASSPQGGGSYEQYF
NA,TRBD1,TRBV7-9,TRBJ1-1,TGTGCCAGCAGCTTATCGACAGGGGAAACTGAAGCTTTCTTT,CASSLSTGETEAFF
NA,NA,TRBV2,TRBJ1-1,TGTGCCAGACGGGGCGATGGGAACACTGAAGCTTTCTTT,CARRGDGNTEAFF
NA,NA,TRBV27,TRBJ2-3,TGTGCCAGCAGTTTAGTCCGGAGTCGAACAGATACGCAGTATTTT,CASSLVRSRTDTQYF
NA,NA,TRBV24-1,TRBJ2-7,TGTGCCACCAGTGATGGGACCAGGAACTACGAGCAGTACTTC,CATSDGTRNYEQYF
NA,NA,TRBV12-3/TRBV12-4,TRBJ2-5,TGTGCCAGCAGTTTGGTCAGAAGAGAGACCCAGTACTTC,CASSLVRRETQYF
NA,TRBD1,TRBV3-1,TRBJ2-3,TGTGCCAGCAGCCACGAAGACAGGGGCTTCCCGATAGATACGCAGTATTTT,CASSHEDRGFPIDTQYF